A selection of T cell receptor beta chains follows, all from one sample in a study of CD8 T cells in Susac syndrome. TCRdb itself ran the immunoSEQ multiplex PCR reads through MiXCR, one entry per CDR3 protein. The sample includes under 110,000 distinct CDR3 sequences, 94% of them seen just once. The sequencing sample was made of CD8+ T cells from PBMCs. The origin of the receptors is a human donor with Susac syndrome. The CDR3 runs from the conserved cysteine through the conserved F or W. Fields, in order: J gene, V gene, CDR3 protein.

>TRBJ2-2|TRBV4-1
CASIQETSSTGELFF
>TRBJ1-1|TRBV27
CASSFQGDTEAFF
>TRBJ2-7|TRBV9
CASSVAGTGVGEQYF
>TRBJ2-5|TRBV11-3
CASSLDKGGQETQYF
>TRBJ2-5|TRBV27
CATWRGTGLGETQYF
>TRBJ1-1|TRBV9
CASSSNRVDRSEAFF
>TRBJ1-2|TRBV2
CASMTGTPVYGYTF
>TRBJ2-2|TRBV5-1
CATSANTGELFF
>TRBJ2-2|TRBV9
CASSAPKNMRTGELFF
>TRBJ2-7|TRBV12-3/TRBV12-4
CASSTGDTGTSYEQYF
>TRBJ2-7|TRBV9
CASSVKVAGGPYEQYF
>TRBJ2-3|TRBV4-3
CASSQRLGDTQYF
>TRBJ1-1|TRBV12-3/TRBV12-4
CASSFGQNTEAFF
>TRBJ1-2|TRBV5-1
CASSLASTDSSNYGYTF
>TRBJ1-5|TRBV6-5
CASGWNQPQHF
>TRBJ2-7|TRBV6-6
CASSYGENYEQYF
>TRBJ2-7|TRBV4-1
CASRRFAGLGDEQYF
>TRBJ2-7|TRBV12-3/TRBV12-4
CASGDYEQYF
>TRBJ1-6|TRBV13
CASSWGGGGNSPLHF
>TRBJ2-7|TRBV2
CASSEKGLRPYEQYF
>TRBJ1-1|TRBV19
CASSGQGDTEAFF
>TRBJ2-7|TRBV27
CASSLAEDPYEQYF
>TRBJ2-3|TRBV11-2
CASSLVDRSTDTQYF
>TRBJ2-7|TRBV29-1
CSVVWDGGGQEQYF
>TRBJ2-5|TRBV11-2
CASSLVTYQETQYF
>TRBJ1-2|TRBV9
CASSTKPGPNYGYTF
>TRBJ2-1|TRBV24-1
CATSDPTSGGSYNEQFF
>TRBJ1-1|TRBV7-8
CASSLGPAKNTEAFF
>TRBJ2-7|TRBV27
CASSLGGRSYEQYF
>TRBJ2-5|TRBV24-1
CATSVRSGVETQYF